The 13 T cell receptor beta chains below were found in one sample sequenced in a study of OX40 agonist ivuxolimab in advanced cancers. Profiled with immunoSEQ multiplex PCR; TCRdb holds only in-frame clones, not every one. In the table there are about 100,000 clones, around 94% of which are singletons. The sample in question was CD4+ or CD8+ T cells sorted from blood, obtained in a trial of the OX40 agonist ivuxolimab. The receptor set was obtained from an adult with an advanced solid tumor such as melanoma, head and neck, liver or kidney cancer.

This chain links TRBV7-3 with TRBJ2-7; weak D call: TRBD1 (6 bases). This CDR3 is built from 13 residues. Germline values: CDR1 SGHTA, CDR2 FQGTGA. V was trimmed by 6 bases and J by 0 bases, leaving 9 bases between them. The CDR3 DNA reads as TGTGCCAGCAGTCAGGGGAGCTCCTACGAGCAGTACTTC. Protein sequence: CASSQGSSYEQYF.

The gene calls are TRBV4-1 and TRBJ1-2; TRBD1 matches at 8 bases. The CDR3 is 15 amino acids. The trim removed 6 bases at V and 3 bases at J, leaving 9 bases unmatched. The germline V gene has CDR1 MGHRA and CDR2 YSYEKL. DNA of the CDR3: TGCGCCAGCAGGAGGACAGGGACAACCTACTATGGCTACACCTTC. Amino acid sequence: CASRRTGTTYYGYTF.

On this clone itself: One end of the junction fails to match germline, which may point to a read error. This chain uses TRBV9 with TRBJ1-4; D remains ambiguous. CDR1 is SGDLS and CDR2 is YYNGEE in the germline V gene. The CDR3 is made up of 8 amino acids. For the CDR3, the DNA is TGTGCCAGCAGCGTCCCCGATTTT. Protein product: CASSVPDF.

The chain recombines TRBV19 with TRBJ1-2; D uncertain. V dropped 5 bases and J dropped 3 bases, with 16 bases sitting between them. The germline V gene encodes CDR1 LNHDA and CDR2 SQIVND (reference sequence). The CDR3 covers 15 residues. DNA for the CDR3: TGTGCCAGTAGTTTAGGCGGCGCGAACCACTATGGCTACACCTTC. Translating it yields CASSLGGANHYGYTF.

This clone has just a few counts. This chain connects TRBV10-1 to TRBJ1-6; D not certain. Trimming stripped 6 bases from V and 7 bases from J, with 10 bases between. The germline V gene has CDR1 WNHNN and CDR2 SYGVQD (reference sequence). The CDR3 consists of 13 residues. In nucleotides, the CDR3 is TGCGCCAGCAGACCGGACGGGAATTCACCCCTCCACTTT. It is translated as CASRPDGNSPLHF.

The V and J genes are TRBV7-9 and TRBJ1-5, with D possibly being TRBD1 (6 bases). Germline V lookup: CDR1 SEHNR, CDR2 FQNEAQ (reference sequence). V lost 4 bases and J 1 base, leaving 14 bases between the germline ends. This CDR3 has 16 amino acids. The CDR3 is CASSSLQGSSNQPQHF. CDR3 bases: TGTGCCAGCAGCTCTTTACAGGGATCGAGCAATCAGCCCCAGCATTTT.

In this sample, this clone turned up once. The chain couples TRBV11-2 to TRBJ2-7; no clear D. CDR1 SGHAT and CDR2 FQNNGV come from the germline V gene. The germline V and J ends were trimmed by 4 bases and 9 bases, with 10 bases remaining between them. This CDR3 is 11 amino acids long. The chain's CDR3 is CASSYQSRQYF. The CDR3 nucleotides are TGTGCCAGCAGCTACCAAAGCAGGCAGTACTTC.

The V call is TRBV7-2, the J call TRBJ2-2; 7 bases fit TRBD2. Germline assignment: CDR1 SGHTA and CDR2 FQGNSA. The CDR3 extends over 15 amino acids. Trimming removed 1 base from V and 8 bases from J; junction bases left unmatched: 7. CDR3 in DNA: TGTGCCAGCAGCTTAGGTCGAGCGGGACTTGGGGAGCTGTTTTTT. It codes for CASSLGRAGLGELFF. Supplemented by reference TRBV7-2 and TRBJ2-2, the full variable domain reads GAGVSQSPSNKVTEKGKDVELRCDPISGHTALYWYRQSLGQGLEFLIYFQGNSAPDKSGLPSDRFSAERTGGSVSTLTIQRTQQEDSAVYLCASSLGRAGLGELFFGEGSRLTVL.

V is TRBV11-2 and J is TRBJ1-1, with no clear D. The V end lost 1 base, the J end lost 4 bases, and 13 bases lay between the germline ends. Germline CDR1 reads SGHAT; CDR2 reads FQNNGV. CDR3 length: 15 residues. This chain's CDR3 is CASSLGTFRGTEAFF. CDR3 sequence (DNA): TGTGCCAGCAGCTTAGGGACTTTTCGCGGCACTGAAGCTTTCTTT.

J is TRBJ2-2 and V is TRBV10-1; D might be TRBD1 (6 bases). V was clipped by 3 bases and J by 5 bases, with 7 bases between them. This CDR3 has 13 residues. CDR1 and CDR2 (germline): WNHNN, SYGVQD (reference sequence). CDR3 region: CASSEGTTGELFF. In nucleotides, the CDR3 is TGCGCCAGCAGTGAAGGGACAACCGGGGAGCTGTTTTTT.

The rearrangement joins TRBV5-8 to TRBJ1-1; the D is unclear. In germline, CDR1 is SGHTS, CDR2 YDEGEE. V dropped 4 bases and J dropped 1 base, with 11 bases sitting between them. This CDR3 has 14 amino acids. This CDR3 is CASSRPVWNTEAFF. CDR3 coding DNA: TGTGCCAGCAGCCGACCGGTCTGGAACACTGAAGCTTTCTTT.

The chain is built from TRBV5-1 and TRBJ2-7, with D maybe TRBD1 (5 bases). V was cut by 1 base and J by 4 bases, with 9 bases left in between. CDR3 length: 13 residues. From germline, CDR1 is SGHRS and CDR2 YFSETQ. DNA for the CDR3: TGCGCCAGCAGCTTGCGTCAGGGATACGAGCAGTACTTC. It translates to CASSLRQGYEQYF.

The rearrangement links TRBV5-1 to TRBJ2-3; weak D call: TRBD2 (6 bases). Trimming removed 3 bases from V and 4 bases from J, with 24 bases in between. Germline V gives CDR1 SGHRS, CDR2 YFSETQ. The CDR3 is 18 residues long. The CDR3 DNA reads as TGCGCCAGCAGCTCGATGGGTCGTAGCGCCGGGGGTGCAGATACGCAGTATTTT. Protein sequence: CASSSMGRSAGGADTQYF.